Below are 28 T cell receptor beta chains sequenced from a single sample in a study of Ad26.COV2.S vaccination and SARS-CoV-2 variants. Treatment: about 20 received Ad26.COV2.S at low or high dose, single or two shots; several received placebo; per-sample allocation not given. Sampling happened 63 days after the first vaccine or placebo injection. Measured with immunoSEQ multiplex PCR; TCRdb has only the in-frame clones, and not every one. This table has fewer than 900,000 clones, around 92% appearing once. The material sequenced was peripheral blood, taken in a trial of Ad26.COV2.S vaccine versus placebo. The receptors were gathered from a person between 18 and 65 years old who received the Ad26.COV2.S COVID-19 vaccine or a placebo.

V is TRBV7-9 and J is TRBJ2-7; 9 nucleotides agree with TRBD1. This CDR3 is built from 14 residues. Germline V gene data show CDR1 as SEHNR and CDR2 as FQNEAQ (reference sequence). With V trimmed by 2 bases and J by 5 bases, 4 bases remained unmatched. CDR3 nucleotide sequence: TGTGCCAGCAGCTTATCGCGGGACAGGGACGAGCAGTACTTC. Residues: CASSLSRDRDEQYF.

The rearrangement links TRBV7-2 to TRBJ1-2; D perhaps matches TRBD1 (6 bases). V shed 1 base and J shed 8 bases, with 14 bases lying between them. Germline assignment: CDR1 SGHTA and CDR2 FQGNSA. The CDR3 sequence is 14 residues long. The CDR3 is CASSLGGGGAGYTF. The CDR3, as DNA: TGTGCCAGCAGCTTAGGCGGGGGGGGCGCCGGCTACACCTTC.

The genes are TRBV7-2 and TRBJ2-3; D is uncertain. V was shortened by 0 bases and J by 0 bases, with 7 bases between the two germline ends. CDR3 size: 15 residues. Germline loops: CDR1 SGHTA, CDR2 FQGNSA. In DNA form, the CDR3 reads TGTGCCAGCAGCTTAGCAGAGTCTAGCACAGATACGCAGTATTTT. Translating gives CASSLAESSTDTQYF. Full variable domain (rest looked up from reference TRBV7-2 and TRBJ2-3): GAGVSQSPSNKVTEKGKDVELRCDPISGHTALYWYRQSLGQGLEFLIYFQGNSAPDKSGLPSDRFSAERTGGSVSTLTIQRTQQEDSAVYLCASSLAESSTDTQYFGPGTRLTVL.

J is TRBJ1-3 and V is TRBV4-3, with a weak D call TRBD1 (5 bases). V was trimmed by 1 base and J by 4 bases, leaving 11 bases between them. Germline assignment: CDR1 LGHNA and CDR2 YSLEER. The CDR3 is 15 residues long. The CDR3 protein is CASSQVSGFGNTIYF. The CDR3 nucleotides read TGCGCCAGCAGCCAAGTATCAGGGTTCGGAAACACCATATATTTT.

The chain carries TRBV3-1 (or the pseudogene TRBV3-2) and TRBJ2-1, with TRBD1 matching over 9 bases. CDR1 and CDR2 from the germline V gene are LGHDT and YNNKEL (reference sequence). The CDR3 has 15 amino acids. Losses at the gene ends were 7 bases for V and 5 bases for J; bases not matched to a gene: 9. The CDR3 here is CASTLRGTGNNEQFF. The DNA for the CDR3 is TGTGCCAGCACCCTAAGGGGGACAGGGAACAATGAGCAGTTCTTC.

Of note for this clone: Its ends do not fully match the called genes, so a read error is possible. The rearrangement uses TRBV7-7 and TRBJ2-3, with D possibly being TRBD2 (5 bases). CDR1 and CDR2 (germline): SSHAT, FNYEAQ (reference sequence). CDR3 length equals 15 residues. Here the CDR3 reads CASSSGSSGGDTQYF. CDR3 sequence (DNA): TGTGCTAGCAGCTCGGGATCGTCGGGCGGAGATACGCAGTATTTT.

The gene calls are TRBV7-2 and TRBJ1-5, with 7 bases that match TRBD1. This CDR3 has 14 amino acids. The V segment lost 7 bases and the J segment 7 bases; nucleotides outside the gene matches: 10. Germline CDR1 and CDR2: SGHTA and FQGNSA. CDR3 in DNA: TGTGCCAGCAACGCCGGGACAGTAGGCCAGCCCCAGCATTTT. Translated: CASNAGTVGQPQHF.

This clone was seen a few times. The CDR3 DNA sequence: TGTGCCAGCAGTGAGGGTCCCGGAGTGCTCTACGAGCAGTACTTC. Protein sequence: CASSEGPGVLYEQYF. V and J are TRBV6-1 and TRBJ2-7; no definite D call. The V gene's germline CDR1 is MNHNS and CDR2 SASEGT. CDR3 size: 15 residues. V was pared by 3 bases and J by 3 bases, with 15 bases between.

The chain carries TRBV7-8 and TRBJ2-1, with TRBD2 matching 7 bases. CDR1 and CDR2 (germline): SGHVS, FQNEAQ. J lost 2 bases, V lost 3 bases, and 7 bases had no gene match. The CDR3 sequence is 16 residues long. The CDR3 reads CASSLFSSGPYNEQFF. The CDR3 bases are TGTGCCAGCAGCTTGTTCTCTAGCGGTCCCTACAATGAGCAGTTCTTC.

The chain joins TRBV6-6 to TRBJ1-1, with 8 bases identical to TRBD1. In germline, CDR1 is MNHNY, CDR2 SVGAGI (reference sequence). The V gene end was trimmed by 6 bases and the J gene end by 4 bases; junction bases not matched to a gene: 1. The CDR3 extends over 12 amino acids. This CDR3 is CASRTGGTEAFF. CDR3 nucleotide sequence: TGTGCCAGCAGAACAGGGGGCACTGAAGCTTTCTTT.

This clone has just one count. This chain uses TRBV5-4 with TRBJ1-1; possibly TRBD1 for D (6 bases). Trimming cost V 0 bases and J 2 bases, with 14 bases left between them. This CDR3 contains 16 residues. Per germline, CDR1 SGHNT and CDR2 YYREEE (reference sequence). CDR3 sequence: CASSLDSGTINTEAFF. The CDR3 coding sequence is TGTGCCAGCAGCTTGGATTCTGGGACAATAAACACTGAAGCTTTCTTT.

The rearrangement joins TRBV21-1 to TRBJ2-3; the table assigns TRBD1, which was not confirmed against the DNA. TRBV21-1 has pseudogene status. CDR3 length: 16 residues. The CDR3 bases are TGTGCCAGCAGCGGACAACAGGGGACGGTGACAGATACGCAGTATTTT. This codes for CASSGQQGTVTDTQYF.

This chain uses TRBV4-2 with TRBJ2-7, with TRBD1 identical over 7 bases. Trimming took 0 bases from V and 0 from J; bases not matched to a gene: 8. The germline CDR1 and CDR2 sequences are LGHNA and YNFKEQ. The CDR3 is made up of 17 amino acids. The CDR3 here is CASSQESSDRSSYEQYF. CDR3 bases: TGTGCCAGCAGCCAAGAGAGCTCGGACAGGAGCTCCTACGAGCAGTACTTC.

The sample holds one count of this clone. V and J are TRBV7-9 and TRBJ2-5; 7 bases are shared with TRBD2. The CDR3 covers 14 residues. V trimming: 5 bases; J trimming: 4 bases; junction bases outside the gene matches: 7. Germline assignment: CDR1 SEHNR and CDR2 FQNEAQ (reference sequence). This chain's CDR3 is CASSPPGGRETQYF. In DNA form, the CDR3 reads TGTGCCAGCAGCCCTCCGGGGGGTCGAGAGACCCAGTACTTC.

This clone occurred a few times. This chain joins TRBV7-2 and TRBJ1-5, with 7 bases lining up with TRBD1. CDR3 length equals 17 residues. V shed 3 bases, J shed 1 base, and the junction held 9 bases outside the gene matches. The V gene's germline CDR1 is SGHTA and CDR2 FQGNSA. CDR3 sequence reads: CASSLGLGQRSNQPQHF. Written as DNA, the CDR3 is TGTGCCAGCAGCTTGGGTCTGGGACAGCGAAGCAATCAGCCCCAGCATTTT.

Notes on this clone: Other nucleotide sequences in the sample specify the same CDR3. The chain combines TRBV30 with TRBJ1-5; D uncertain. The CDR3 is 13 amino acids. The V end was cut by 0 bases, the J end by 4 bases, with 7 bases between. CDR1 and CDR2 (germline): GTSNPN, SVGIG (reference sequence). CDR3 sequence: CAWSVRGNQPQHF. The CDR3 DNA follows: TGTGCCTGGAGTGTACGAGGGAATCAGCCCCAGCATTTT.

CDR3 nucleotide sequence: TGTGCCAGCAGCGCCGAAGAGGACATCCGGGCAGGGGCTTTCTTT. As protein: CASSAEEDIRAGAFF. V is TRBV7-9 and J is TRBJ1-1, with D tentatively TRBD1 (5 bases). Germline V gives CDR1 SEHNR, CDR2 FQNEAQ (reference sequence). The CDR3 extends over 15 amino acids. The V and J ends lost 5 bases and 11 bases respectively, with 24 bases between them.

The J gene is TRBJ2-6, the V gene TRBV30; no clear D gene. The length of the CDR3 is 15 residues. Germline assignment: CDR1 GTSNPN and CDR2 SVGIG (reference sequence). V was shortened by 1 base and J by 0 bases, with 7 bases between the two germline ends. CDR3 region: CAWSAVSSGANVLTF. The CDR3 nucleotides are TGTGCCTGGAGTGCTGTGTCCTCTGGGGCCAACGTCCTGACTTTC.

The V call is TRBV19, the J call TRBJ1-5, with TRBD1 as a possible D gene (6 bases). The CDR3 is 14 residues long. Trimming took 4 bases from V and 6 from J, leaving 13 bases between them. CDR1 LNHDA and CDR2 SQIVND come from the germline V gene (reference sequence). The CDR3 nucleotides are TGTGCCAGTAGTAGCGGGGACACGGGTCAGCCCCAGCATTTT. Translated: CASSSGDTGQPQHF.

V usage is TRBV6-2 or TRBV6-3 and J usage is TRBJ2-7; 7 bases align to TRBD2. V lost 2 bases and J lost 0; bases outside the gene matches: 4. The V gene's germline CDR1 is MNHEY and CDR2 SVGEGT. The length of the CDR3 is 15 residues. CDR3 amino acids: CASSYNPSGSYEQYF. Here the CDR3 DNA reads TGTGCCAGCAGTTACAACCCTAGCGGCTCCTACGAGCAGTACTTC.

The chain employs TRBV11-2 and TRBJ2-1; 9 bases are a match to TRBD2. V was pared by 4 bases and J by 9 bases, with 13 bases of the junction left unmatched. Germline values: CDR1 SGHAT, CDR2 FQNNGV. CDR3 length: 16 residues. The DNA of the CDR3 is TGTGCCAGCAGCTCCAATCGCGGGGGGGGCCTTGGTGAGCAGTTCTTC. Amino acid sequence: CASSSNRGGGLGEQFF.

The chain is built from TRBV19 and TRBJ1-1; no clear D. The CDR3 runs to 15 residues. Trimming cost V 3 bases and J 0 bases, with 11 bases left between them. CDR1 and CDR2 (germline): LNHDA, SQIVND (reference sequence). Here the CDR3 reads CASSISEVMNTEAFF. The CDR3 DNA reads TGTGCCAGTAGTATCTCAGAAGTCATGAACACTGAAGCTTTCTTT.

V is TRBV7-3 and J is TRBJ2-7, with 7 positions matching TRBD1. The length of the CDR3 is 14 residues. Per germline, CDR1 SGHTA and CDR2 FQGTGA. V lost 5 bases to trimming and J lost 2 bases; unmatched junction nucleotides: 6. CDR3: CASSQGQAPYEQYF. The CDR3, as DNA: TGTGCCAGCAGCCAAGGACAGGCACCCTACGAGCAGTACTTC.

CDR3 amino acids: CASSLVSGADQPQHF. DNA for the CDR3: TGCGCCAGCAGCTTGGTTTCGGGGGCTGATCAGCCCCAGCATTTT. The chain links TRBV5-1 to TRBJ1-5; a weak D match, TRBD1 (6 bases). The CDR3 runs 15 residues. V gave up 0 bases and J gave up 5 bases, with 12 bases separating them. CDR1 is SGHRS and CDR2 is YFSETQ in the germline V gene.

Worth noting for this clone: The sample has other DNA sequences that encode this CDR3 too. V gene TRBV30 combines with J gene TRBJ2-7; weak D call: TRBD2 (5 bases). The CDR3 consists of 13 residues. The germline CDR1 and CDR2 sequences are GTSNPN and SVGIG (reference sequence). V was clipped by 3 bases and J by 0 bases, with 9 bases between them. CDR3 nucleotides: TGTGCCTGGAGCCGGGGTTCCTCCTACGAGCAGTACTTC. Translated: CAWSRGSSYEQYF.

The chain joins TRBV5-8 to TRBJ2-5, with D perhaps matching TRBD2 (6 bases). V was trimmed by 1 base and J by 3 bases, leaving 10 bases between them. Germline V CDR1 and CDR2: SGHTS, YDEGEE. This CDR3 has 14 amino acids. The CDR3 sequence: CASSLSLAKETQYF. CDR3 sequence (DNA): TGTGCCAGCAGCTTGTCACTAGCAAAAGAGACCCAGTACTTC.

The chain joins TRBV5-1 to TRBJ2-3; possibly TRBD1 for D (6 bases). The ends were cut back, 0 bases at V and 2 bases at J, with 7 bases in the middle. CDR3 length: 14 residues. CDR1 and CDR2 from the germline V gene are SGHRS and YFSETQ. Written as DNA, the CDR3 is TGCGCCAGCAGCTTGGGGGACAACACAGATACGCAGTATTTT. The encoded protein is CASSLGDNTDTQYF.

V gene TRBV2 combines with J gene TRBJ2-1, with D unresolved. V lost 6 bases to trimming and J lost 4 bases, with 7 bases between them. Germline CDR1 and CDR2: SNHLY and FYNNEI. CDR3 size: 12 residues. This CDR3 is CASSVQYNEQFF. CDR3 in DNA: TGTGCCAGCAGCGTGCAATACAATGAGCAGTTCTTC.